Listed here are 27 T cell receptor beta chains from one sample, sequenced in a study of cytotoxic CD8 clonotypes in ibrutinib-treated CLL. The data were produced by immunoSEQ multiplex PCR, yet TCRdb's version contains in-frame clones alone and is incomplete. Of some 140,000 clones listed, under 95% were seen once; the top ten hold approximately 10%. This specimen was PBMCs, taken after 12 months of ibrutinib treatment. These receptors were collected from a human donor with chronic lymphocytic leukemia.

The rearrangement uses TRBV19 and TRBJ2-7; no reliable D call. The CDR3 is made up of 13 amino acids. The V end lost 3 bases, the J end lost 5 bases, and 11 bases lay between the germline ends. The germline CDR1 and CDR2 sequences are LNHDA and SQIVND (reference sequence). In DNA form, the CDR3 reads TGTGCCAGTAGTATTAAGGGTTCCCACGAGCAGTACTTC. This sequence encodes CASSIKGSHEQYF.

A single count supports this clone. The chain employs TRBV6-4 and TRBJ2-7; TRBD1 matches 8 bases. CDR3 length: 13 residues. V was clipped by 3 bases and J by 5 bases; unmatched bases: 3. Germline loops: CDR1 MRHNA, CDR2 SNTAGT. DNA of the CDR3: TGTGCCAGCAGTGAGGGCAGGGGGCACGAGCAGTACTTC. Protein: CASSEGRGHEQYF.

This sequence joins TRBV7-2 and TRBJ2-4; no definite D call. Germline lookup yields CDR1 SGHTA and CDR2 FQGNSA. Trimming cost V 3 bases and J 3 bases, with 3 bases left between them. The CDR3 runs to 12 residues. This chain's CDR3 is CASSLDKNIQYF. The CDR3, as DNA: TGTGCCAGCAGCTTGGACAAAAACATTCAGTACTTC.

This rearrangement joins TRBV27 to TRBJ2-3; D perhaps matches TRBD2 (6 bases). Germline V CDR1 and CDR2: MNHEY, SMNVEV (reference sequence). The V and J ends lost 3 bases and 6 bases respectively, with 13 bases between them. CDR3 length equals 14 residues. The CDR3 sequence is CASSFQAGPDTQYF. DNA of the CDR3: TGTGCCAGCAGTTTCCAGGCGGGACCCGATACGCAGTATTTT.

This clone was seen once. The chain is built from TRBV7-3 and TRBJ1-2; possibly TRBD1 for D (6 bases). V was cut by 5 bases and J by 8 bases, with 15 bases left in between. Germline assignment: CDR1 SGHTA and CDR2 FQGTGA. This CDR3 contains 13 residues. The CDR3 is CASSLLSGEGYTF. The CDR3 nucleotides are TGTGCCAGCAGCCTCCTCTCAGGGGAAGGCTACACCTTC.

CDR3 nucleotide sequence: TGTGCCAGTAGTATAGCGGGGGCGTACGAGCAGTACTTC. It codes for CASSIAGAYEQYF. This chain uses TRBV19 with TRBJ2-7; D tentatively reads TRBD1 or TRBD2 (6 bases each). Germline loops: CDR1 LNHDA, CDR2 SQIVND (reference sequence). V shed 1 base and J shed 4 bases, with 8 bases lying between them. This CDR3 has 13 residues.

The CDR3 here is CASSVSGGSGETQYF. CDR3 nucleotides: TGTGCCAGCAGCGTCTCGGGCGGGAGCGGGGAGACCCAGTACTTC. The genes are TRBV9 and TRBJ2-5, with 7 bases aligning to TRBD2. CDR3 length: 15 residues. CDR1 and CDR2 (germline): SGDLS, YYNGEE. Trimming at V came to 2 bases and at J to 5 bases, leaving 9 bases not matched to a gene.

The J gene is TRBJ1-4, the V gene TRBV4-1, with TRBD1 identical over 9 bases. The CDR3 totals 18 residues. The germline V gene encodes CDR1 MGHRA and CDR2 YSYEKL. The trim removed 3 bases at V and 5 bases at J, leaving 13 bases unmatched. The CDR3 spells CASSHPPGQGPLNEKLFF. The CDR3 DNA follows: TGCGCCAGCAGCCACCCCCCGGGACAGGGACCGTTAAATGAAAAACTGTTTTTT.

The J gene is TRBJ2-7, the V gene TRBV15, with 10 positions matching TRBD2. J gave up 3 bases and V 2 bases, and 4 bases lay outside the gene matches. Germline-derived CDR1 and CDR2 are LNHNV and YYDKDF (reference sequence). The CDR3 is 15 residues long. In DNA form, the CDR3 reads TGTGCCACCAGCAGATTCGCTAGCGGGAGCTACGAGCAGTACTTC. As protein: CATSRFASGSYEQYF.

The rearrangement joins TRBV9 to TRBJ2-2; TRBD2 is a possible D gene (5 bases). Per germline, CDR1 SGDLS and CDR2 YYNGEE. V was pared by 0 bases and J by 0 bases, with 9 bases between. The CDR3 consists of 16 residues. CDR3 sequence: CASSVGADPNTGELFF. The CDR3, as DNA: TGTGCCAGCAGCGTAGGAGCGGACCCGAACACCGGGGAGCTGTTTTTT.

This sequence joins TRBV14 and TRBJ1-1; D not certain. Germline CDR1 reads SGHDN; CDR2 reads FVKESK. This CDR3 spans 13 amino acids. The V end was cut by 0 bases, the J end by 4 bases, with 6 bases between. The CDR3 DNA sequence: TGTGCCAGCAGCCAAGACATAATCACTGAAGCTTTCTTT. As protein: CASSQDIITEAFF.

The chain joins TRBV4-2 to TRBJ2-7, with 7 bases that match TRBD2. Germline V gene data show CDR1 as LGHNA and CDR2 as YNFKEQ. This CDR3 comprises 16 residues. With 5 bases clipped from V and 0 bases from J, the junction kept 10 bases outside the gene matches. The CDR3 DNA is TGTGCCAGCAGCGTGGGGGATGAGCGGGGCTCCTACGAGCAGTACTTC. Protein product: CASSVGDERGSYEQYF.

The CDR3 protein is CSVDRSTTGELFF. As DNA, the CDR3 is TGCAGCGTTGACAGGTCTACCACCGGGGAGCTGTTTTTT. The genes are TRBV29-1 and TRBJ2-2; D unresolved. The CDR3 covers 13 residues. V dropped 3 bases and J dropped 4 bases, with 9 bases sitting between them. Germline V gene data show CDR1 as SQVTM and CDR2 as ANQGSEA.

Of note for this clone: Compared with germline, one end of the junction differs, possibly owing to a read error. The rearrangement joins TRBV7-7 to TRBJ2-1; D ambiguous. The CDR3 runs 15 residues. In germline, CDR1 is SSHAT, CDR2 FNYEAQ (reference sequence). CDR3 sequence: CASSQDQSSYNEQFF. DNA of the CDR3: TGTGCTAGCAGCCAGGACCAGAGCTCCTACAATGAGCAGTTCTTC.

V and J are TRBV5-1 and TRBJ2-7; TRBD1 agrees at 8 bases. Germline CDR1 is SGHRS and CDR2 is YFSETQ. V dropped 5 bases and J dropped 6; count of bases not matched to a gene: 13. The CDR3 extends over 15 amino acids. The CDR3 loop reads CASRPDRDTPLEQYF. The CDR3 DNA reads as TGCGCCAGCAGACCGGACAGGGATACCCCTCTCGAGCAGTACTTC.

In DNA, the CDR3 is TGTGCCAGCAGCTTAGCGGGAGGATTCCCTAGCACAGATACGCAGTATTTT. This codes for CASSLAGGFPSTDTQYF. V is TRBV7-3 and J is TRBJ2-3, with 8 bases that match TRBD2. V dropped 2 bases and J dropped 0; count of bases not matched to a gene: 7. The CDR3 runs 17 residues. Germline CDR1 and CDR2: SGHTA and FQGTGA.

This chain connects TRBV11-2 to TRBJ2-7; 12 nucleotides match TRBD2. From germline, CDR1 is SGHAT and CDR2 FQNNGV. CDR3 length equals 19 residues. The junction had 16 bases not matched to a gene; V was cut back by 5 bases and J by 2 bases. The CDR3 loop is CASSPSLLAGGPPTYEQYF. DNA for the CDR3: TGTGCCAGCAGCCCCTCCCTGCTAGCGGGAGGGCCCCCTACCTACGAGCAGTACTTC.

The rearrangement uses TRBV18 and TRBJ1-5, with a tentative D call TRBD1 (6 bases). Looked up from germline, CDR1 is KGHSH and CDR2 is LQKENI. CDR3 length: 16 amino acids. V lost 3 bases and J 3 bases, leaving 15 bases between the germline ends. DNA of the CDR3: TGTGCCAGCTCACCGGGGGACACAGGGCACAATCAGCCCCAGCATTTT. Protein sequence: CASSPGDTGHNQPQHF.

This clone was counted a few times. The chain recombines TRBV19 with TRBJ1-5; D is unclear. Germline CDR1 reads LNHDA; CDR2 reads SQIVND (reference sequence). The CDR3 is made up of 12 amino acids. Trimming took off 2 bases at V and 5 bases at J, with 4 bases between the two ends. CDR3: CASSIPDQPQHF. DNA of the CDR3: TGTGCCAGTAGTATACCTGATCAGCCCCAGCATTTT.

The chain employs TRBV11-2 and TRBJ2-7; 7 bases are a match to TRBD1. Germline CDR1 and CDR2: SGHAT and FQNNGV. V was pared by 0 bases and J by 0 bases, with 2 bases of the junction left unmatched. The CDR3 is 15 residues long. The CDR3: CASSLDWDSSYEQYF. Written as DNA, the CDR3 is TGTGCCAGCAGCTTAGATTGGGACAGCTCCTACGAGCAGTACTTC.

This chain joins TRBV30 and TRBJ2-1; TRBD2 agrees at 11 bases. The CDR3 has 15 residues. V dropped 2 bases and J dropped 5; count of bases not matched to a gene: 5. Germline-derived CDR1 and CDR2 are GTSNPN and SVGIG (reference sequence). The CDR3 here is CAWSRPGLADNEQFF. CDR3 sequence (DNA): TGTGCCTGGAGTCGACCGGGACTAGCGGACAATGAGCAGTTCTTC.

The J gene is TRBJ2-3, the V gene TRBV7-3, with a tentative D call TRBD2 (6 bases). The germline V gene encodes CDR1 SGHTA and CDR2 FQGTGA. This CDR3 is built from 15 residues. The V end lost 2 bases, the J end lost 0 bases, and 9 bases lay between the germline ends. This chain's CDR3 is CASSLWAGSTDTQYF. The CDR3 coding sequence is TGTGCCAGCAGCTTATGGGCGGGGAGCACAGATACGCAGTATTTT.

The J gene is TRBJ2-7, the V gene TRBV5-1; D is unresolved. V lost 2 bases and J lost 3, with 6 bases in between. There are 12 residues in the CDR3. Germline-derived CDR1 and CDR2 are SGHRS and YFSETQ. The CDR3 DNA reads as TGCGCCAGCAGCTTATCAAACTACGAGCAGTACTTC. As protein: CASSLSNYEQYF.

This sequence joins TRBV27 and TRBJ2-7, with 8 bases aligning to TRBD1. The CDR3 sequence is 13 residues long. In germline, CDR1 is MNHEY, CDR2 SMNVEV (reference sequence). The V gene end was trimmed by 10 bases and the J gene end by 5 bases; junction bases not matched to a gene: 10. CDR3 sequence: CATGRTGIDEQYF. As DNA, the CDR3 is TGTGCCACCGGTCGGACAGGGATCGACGAGCAGTACTTC.

This chain connects TRBV19 to TRBJ2-7; the match to TRBD1 covers 7 bases. Germline lookup yields CDR1 LNHDA and CDR2 SQIVND (reference sequence). Germline trimming cut 6 bases from V and 6 bases from J; bases unmatched to any gene: 5. The CDR3 covers 12 residues. The CDR3 here is CASSGTAPEQYF. In nucleotides, the CDR3 is TGTGCCAGTAGCGGGACAGCTCCCGAGCAGTACTTC.

The chain employs TRBV9 and TRBJ2-1, with TRBD1 matching 8 bases. Unmatched junction bases numbered 7, after V lost 3 bases and J lost 5 bases. Germline V lookup: CDR1 SGDLS, CDR2 YYNGEE. The CDR3 totals 15 residues. This chain's CDR3 is CASSDAGGADNEQFF. The CDR3 DNA reads TGTGCCAGCAGCGACGCAGGGGGCGCGGACAATGAGCAGTTCTTC.

The chain has TRBV7-6 and TRBJ1-1; no definite D call. The CDR3 length is 15 residues. CDR1 and CDR2 from the germline V gene are SGHVS and FNYEAQ. The germline V and J ends were trimmed by 2 bases and 0 bases, with 10 bases remaining between them. The CDR3 spells CASSLPQSLNTEAFF. The CDR3 bases are TGTGCCAGCAGCTTACCCCAGTCCTTGAACACTGAAGCTTTCTTT. Variable domain in full (rest from reference TRBV7-6 and TRBJ1-1): GAGVSQSPRYKVTKRGQDVALRCDPISGHVSLYWYRQALGQGPEFLTYFNYEAQQDKSGLPNDRFSAERPEGSISTLTIQRTEQRDSAMYRCASSLPQSLNTEAFFGQGTRLTVV.